This note documents a single TCR beta chain sequence. Treatment denoted: about 20 received Ad26.COV2.S at low or high dose, single or two shots; about 5 received placebo; per-sample allocation not given. Sampling happened 63 days after the first vaccine or placebo injection. Using immunoSEQ multiplex PCR, the repertoire was profiled, and TCRdb retains in-frame clones only, with some absent. The sample consists of hundreds of thousands of clones, about 88% of them appearing once. This specimen comes from a study of Ad26.COV2.S vaccination and SARS-CoV-2 variants. On the study more broadly: Donor was one of the participants in the Ad26.COV2.S arm of the COV1001 trial. Each vaccinee took Ad26.COV2.S intramuscularly, once or twice 56 days apart.

This CDR3 has 14 amino acids. V lost 6 bases, J lost 3 bases, and 4 bases stayed unmatched. Germline assignment: CDR1 SGHTA and CDR2 FQGTGA. This sequence originates from a person aged 18-60 years who received the Ad26.COV2.S COVID-19 vaccine or a placebo. The V and J genes are TRBV7-3 and TRBJ2-7; 11 bases are shared with TRBD2. This material consisted of peripheral blood, taken in a trial of Ad26.COV2.S vaccine versus placebo. The CDR3 region has the DNA TGTGCCAGCAGTAACGGACTAGCGGGCTACGAGCAGTACTTC. Amino acid sequence: CASSNGLAGYEQYF.